Listed below are T cell receptor beta chains from one sample, sequenced in a study of blood T cell repertoires in COVID-19. Profiled with immunoSEQ multiplex PCR; TCRdb holds only in-frame clones, not every one. Altogether a few hundred thousand clones are present, roughly 84% being singletons, with the ten largest covering roughly 2.4%. The sample taken for sequencing was peripheral blood. These receptors were taken from an older woman with acute or convalescent COVID-19. Each CDR3 is given with its conserved first and last residue. The order of the fields is J gene, V gene, CDR3 protein.

>TRBJ2-7|TRBV5-8
CASRKDTGTGFSYEQYF
>TRBJ2-5|TRBV4-1
CASSQVSTRRQETQYF
>TRBJ1-2|TRBV29-1
CSGETGNYGYTF
>TRBJ1-3|TRBV19
CASTPGGSGNTIYF
>TRBJ2-1|TRBV9
CASSLGLAGGTNNEQFF
>TRBJ1-6|TRBV7-8
CASSLKGARGQGKGSPLHF
>TRBJ1-2|TRBV7-2
CASSSGTGTWGGYTF
>TRBJ2-5|TRBV3-1/TRBV3-2
CASSPLTSGATGTQYF
>TRBJ2-5|TRBV5-1
CASSLSGGQETQYF
>TRBJ2-5|TRBV19
CASSVVGDQETQYF
>TRBJ1-1|TRBV4-1
CASSQDGNAMNTEAFF
>TRBJ1-4|TRBV2
CASSRDRGHEKLFF
>TRBJ1-4|TRBV12-3/TRBV12-4
CASSRTDNEKLFF
>TRBJ2-1|TRBV5-4
CASSFFSGDEQFF
>TRBJ1-1|TRBV9
CASSPREGTGVPGAFF
>TRBJ1-3|TRBV6-6
CASSDRRNTIYF
>TRBJ1-1|TRBV3-1/TRBV3-2
CASSLLGRAFF
>TRBJ2-3|TRBV20-1
CSASIQLFADTQYF
>TRBJ1-1|TRBV11-2
CASSWRTGGANTEAFF
>TRBJ1-4|TRBV4-1
CASSPTARINEKLFF
>TRBJ1-1|TRBV28
CASSSVNMNTEAFF
>TRBJ2-2|TRBV7-2
CASSPGSGELFF
>TRBJ1-1|TRBV30
CAWGGQYTEAFF
>TRBJ2-2|TRBV29-1
CSVSRASGGAGELFF
>TRBJ1-2|TRBV19
CASRRDRGSNYGYTF
>TRBJ2-3|TRBV5-1
CASSLGRGGSTDTQYF
>TRBJ1-1|TRBV9
CASSVGLRDTEAFF
>TRBJ1-1|TRBV20-1
CSAIYVTEAFF
>TRBJ1-2|TRBV5-1
CASSLVLGLSGYTF
>TRBJ2-3|TRBV29-1
CSVAGGQTDTQYF
>TRBJ1-1|TRBV19
CASRGQGSGTEAFF
>TRBJ2-1|TRBV2
CASSSQGSSYNEQFF
>TRBJ2-1|TRBV7-3
CASSVTGASFHEQFF
>TRBJ1-2|TRBV7-2
CASSLEEGTGVSF
>TRBJ1-1|TRBV5-4
CASSLSAGDLGTEAFF
>TRBJ1-5|TRBV19
CAAGPRNQPQHF
>TRBJ1-2|TRBV10-3
CAIRGQGHWDGYTF
>TRBJ1-1|TRBV19
CASSIFRGDTEAFF
>TRBJ1-4|TRBV4-1
CASSQSPTPNEKLFF
>TRBJ2-2|TRBV7-6
CASSSYPRGNTGELFF
>TRBJ1-4|TRBV5-6
CASSFRQGRNEKLFF
>TRBJ1-5|TRBV4-1
CASSQGGSNQPQHF
>TRBJ1-3|TRBV11-1
CASSSRAGNTIYF
>TRBJ1-4|TRBV6-6
CASTQGATNEKLFF
>TRBJ2-7|TRBV5-6
CASSSGRGRTYEQYF
>TRBJ1-5|TRBV28
CASSSTGVNQPQHF
>TRBJ1-6|TRBV4-1
CASSQEGRGFYSPLHF
>TRBJ1-1|TRBV19
CASSIAHINGPAVNTEAFF
>TRBJ1-1|TRBV7-9
CASSIDIVNTEAFF
>TRBJ1-1|TRBV11-2
CASSFPLGTGPEAFF
>TRBJ1-3|TRBV27
CASRGTAGNTIYF
>TRBJ2-1|TRBV7-2
CASSTPGQGYRYNEQFF
>TRBJ1-2|TRBV20-1
CSASRAGWVGNYGYTF
>TRBJ1-4|TRBV7-9
CASSLSAQGREKLFF
>TRBJ1-4|TRBV7-8
CASSLWGGSEKLFF